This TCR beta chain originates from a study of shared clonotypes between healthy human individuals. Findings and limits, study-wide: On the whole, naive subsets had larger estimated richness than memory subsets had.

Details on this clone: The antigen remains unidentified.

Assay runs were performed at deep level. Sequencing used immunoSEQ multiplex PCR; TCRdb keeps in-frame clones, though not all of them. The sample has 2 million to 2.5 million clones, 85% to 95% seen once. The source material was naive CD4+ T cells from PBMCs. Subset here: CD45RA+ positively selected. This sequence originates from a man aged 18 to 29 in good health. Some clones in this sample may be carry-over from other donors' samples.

CDR3 residues: CASSLQSGNTEAFF. The CDR3 nucleotides are TGTGCCAGCAGCTTACAGTCCGGAAACACTGAAGCTTTCTTT. The rearrangement joins TRBV11-1 to TRBJ1-1; no clear D. Trimming pared 2 bases from V and 2 bases from J, leaving 9 bases between. Germline CDR1 SGHAT, CDR2 FQDESV (reference sequence). The CDR3 is 14 residues long.